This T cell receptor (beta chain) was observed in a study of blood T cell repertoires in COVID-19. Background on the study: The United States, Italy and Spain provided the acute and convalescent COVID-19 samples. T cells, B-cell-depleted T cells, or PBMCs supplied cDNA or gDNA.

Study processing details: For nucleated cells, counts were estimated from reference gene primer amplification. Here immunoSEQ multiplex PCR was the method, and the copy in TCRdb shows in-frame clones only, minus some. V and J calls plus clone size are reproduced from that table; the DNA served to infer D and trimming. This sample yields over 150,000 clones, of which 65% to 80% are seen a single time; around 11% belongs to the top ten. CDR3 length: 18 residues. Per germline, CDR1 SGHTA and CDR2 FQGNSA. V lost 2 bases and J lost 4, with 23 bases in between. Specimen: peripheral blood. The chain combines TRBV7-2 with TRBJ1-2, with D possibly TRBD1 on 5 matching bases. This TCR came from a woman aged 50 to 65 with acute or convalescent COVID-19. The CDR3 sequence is CASSLKVPQADKTYGYTF. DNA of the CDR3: TGTGCCAGCAGCTTAAAAGTGCCACAGGCTGATAAGACCTATGGCTACACCTTC.